These T cell receptor beta chains were read from a single sample in a study of T cells in Graves' hyperthyroidism and ophthalmopathy. MiXCR, run by TCRdb on the multiplex PCR reads, gives a single entry per CDR3 protein. This table has roughly 500,000 distinct CDR3 sequences, 40% to 55% appearing once. The sequenced sample consisted of peripheral blood or thyroid tissue (not recorded which). The receptors originated from an adult woman with Graves' disease, either hyperthyroidism or ophthalmopathy (not recorded which). The CDR3 runs from the conserved cysteine through the conserved F or W. A D gene is named only where the DNA matches it firmly. Only part of the rows carry a size: once, few, many, or a class if the clone is expanded.

>TRBV29-1|.|.|TRBJ2-7
CSSEGLVLYEQYF
TGCAGCAGTGAGGGGTTGGTGTTGTACGAGCAGTACTTC
>TRBV14|TRBD1|once|TRBJ1-5
CASSHLLGQGAKVGNQPQHF
TGTGCCAGCAGTCACCTTCTAGGACAGGGGGCGAAAGTAGGGAATCAGCCCCAGCATTTT
>TRBV10-3|.|few|TRBJ1-5
CAIRVGSNQPQHF
TGTGCCATCAGAGTCGGGTCCAATCAGCCCCAGCATTTT
>TRBV5-4|TRBD2|few|TRBJ2-7
CASSLGGTSGRGDEQYF
TGTGCCAGCAGCTTGGGAGGGACTAGCGGGAGAGGTGACGAGCAGTACTTC
>TRBV3-1|.|many|TRBJ1-1
CASSQSGYMNTEAFF
TGTGCCAGCAGCCAAAGCGGGTACATGAACACTGAAGCTTTCTTT
>TRBV5-1|TRBD1|many|TRBJ1-6
CASSARQGWDSPLHF
TGCGCCAGCAGCGCGCGACAGGGTTGGGATTCACCCCTCCACTTT
>TRBV15|.|.|TRBJ1-5
CATSRDRSNQPQHF
TGTGCCACCAGCAGAGATCGGAGCAATCAGCCCCAGCATTTT
>TRBV7-3|.|.|TRBJ1-2
CASSSTSGAGYTF
TGTGCCAGCAGCTCGACCAGCGGCGCTGGCTACACCTTC
>TRBV10-3|.|.|TRBJ1-5
CAISSPGQPQHF
TGTGCCATCAGCTCCCCCGGTCAGCCCCAGCATTTT
>TRBV14|.|once|TRBJ2-7
CASSQDGQGYYEQYF
TGTGCCAGCAGCCAAGACGGGCAGGGGTACTACGAGCAGTACTTC
>TRBV2|.|.|TRBJ1-4
CASREKTGSNEKLFF
TGTGCCAGCAGAGAGAAGACCGGCAGTAATGAAAAACTGTTTTTT
>TRBV19|.|few|TRBJ1-1
CASDRRGDTEAFF
TGTGCCAGTGACCGAAGGGGAGACACTGAAGCTTTCTTT
>TRBV10-3|TRBD1|few|TRBJ2-5
CAISGGTAPRETQYF
TGTGCCATCAGTGGGGGGACAGCCCCTAGGGAGACCCAGTACTTC
>TRBV20-1|TRBD2|.|TRBJ2-5
CSATATSGRTQYF
TGCAGTGCTACCGCGACTAGCGGGAGGACCCAGTACTTC
>TRBV9|TRBD2|many|TRBJ2-7
CASSVAGLAEVYEQYF
TGTGCCAGCAGCGTAGCTGGGCTAGCGGAGGTGTACGAGCAGTACTTC
>TRBV7-9|.|few|TRBJ1-5
CASSLGEGRLEPQHF
TGTGCCAGCAGCTTAGGGGAGGGGCGGTTAGAGCCCCAGCATTTT